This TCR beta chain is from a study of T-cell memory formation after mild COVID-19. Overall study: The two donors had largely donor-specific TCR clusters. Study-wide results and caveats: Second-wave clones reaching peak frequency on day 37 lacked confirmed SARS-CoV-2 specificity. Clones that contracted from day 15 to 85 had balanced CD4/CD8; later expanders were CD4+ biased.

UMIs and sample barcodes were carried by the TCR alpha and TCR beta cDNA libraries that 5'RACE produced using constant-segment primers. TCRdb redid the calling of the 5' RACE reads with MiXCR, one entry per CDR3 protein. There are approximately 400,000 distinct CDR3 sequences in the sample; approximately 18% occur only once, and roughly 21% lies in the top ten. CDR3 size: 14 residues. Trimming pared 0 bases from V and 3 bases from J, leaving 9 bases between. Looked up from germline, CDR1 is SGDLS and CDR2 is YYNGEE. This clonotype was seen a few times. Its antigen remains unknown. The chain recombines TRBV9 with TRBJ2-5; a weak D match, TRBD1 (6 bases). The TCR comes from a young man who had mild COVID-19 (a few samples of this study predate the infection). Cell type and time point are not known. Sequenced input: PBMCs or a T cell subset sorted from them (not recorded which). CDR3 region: CASSVGNREETQYF. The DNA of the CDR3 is TGTGCCAGCAGCGTAGGAAACAGGGAAGAGACCCAGTACTTC.